The 32 T cell receptor beta chains reported below all come from one sample, sequenced in a study of T-cell memory formation after mild COVID-19. TCRdb re-analysed the 5' RACE reads in MiXCR, keeping a single row per CDR3 protein. The sample lists about 200,000 distinct CDR3 sequences, about 9.2% occurring once. The specimen sequenced was PBMCs or a T cell subset sorted from them (not recorded which). Receptor source: a man between 18 and 29 years old who had mild COVID-19 (a few samples of this study predate the infection). Cell type and time point are not known.

The table lists this clonotype with a few counts. The rearrangement uses TRBV5-1 and TRBJ2-5; TRBD1 matches 8 bases. With V trimmed by 0 bases and J by 4 bases, 8 bases remained unmatched. The germline gives CDR1 SGHRS, CDR2 YFSETQ. This CDR3 region has 16 residues. The CDR3: CASSLAPTGAGETQYF. The DNA of the CDR3 is TGCGCCAGCAGCTTGGCACCGACAGGGGCGGGAGAGACCCAGTACTTC.

CDR3 DNA: TGTGCCAGCAGCTTAGGCCCGGGTGGCACCGGGGAGCTGTTTTTT. Its translation is CASSLGPGGTGELFF. This chain uses TRBV7-2 with TRBJ2-2; no clear D. V shed 1 base and J shed 4 bases, with 10 bases lying between them. The CDR3 is 15 amino acids. The germline V gene has CDR1 SGHTA and CDR2 FQGNSA.

The chain employs TRBV7-9 and TRBJ1-2; D uncertain. Trimming cost V 2 bases and J 5 bases, with 12 bases left between them. In germline, CDR1 is SEHNR, CDR2 FQNEAQ (reference sequence). CDR3 length: 14 residues. The CDR3 region has the DNA TGTGCCAGCAGCTTAAACGGGGTGTATTATGGCTACACCTTC. Its protein is CASSLNGVYYGYTF.

A few counts support this clonotype. This chain joins TRBV20-1 and TRBJ2-5; D gene uncertain. This CDR3 spans 12 amino acids. Germline-derived CDR1 and CDR2 are DFQATT and SNEGSKA (reference sequence). V lost 0 bases and J 5 bases, leaving 7 bases between the germline ends. The CDR3 here is CSARDLGETQYF. For the CDR3, the DNA is TGCAGTGCTAGAGATTTGGGGGAGACCCAGTACTTC.

This clonotype has ten or more counts. The genes are TRBV5-1 and TRBJ1-1, with D perhaps matching TRBD1 (6 bases). The CDR3 runs to 14 residues. Germline V gene lookup returns CDR1 SGHRS and CDR2 YFSETQ. V was clipped by 4 bases and J by 5 bases, with 15 bases between them. The CDR3 reads CASSAQGMGTEAFF. In DNA form, the CDR3 reads TGCGCCAGCAGCGCCCAGGGGATGGGTACTGAAGCTTTCTTT.

CDR3 region: CASSVLAGGPGNEQFF. Written as DNA, the CDR3 is TGTGCCAGCAGCGTACTAGCGGGGGGGCCGGGTAATGAGCAGTTCTTC. The chain links TRBV9 to TRBJ2-1; 12 bases match TRBD2. V shed 1 base, J shed 7 bases, and the junction held 6 bases outside the gene matches. The CDR3 is made up of 16 amino acids. Germline V gene data show CDR1 as SGDLS and CDR2 as YYNGEE.

The rearrangement joins TRBV20-1 to TRBJ2-7; 9 nucleotides agree with TRBD1. The CDR3 has 13 amino acids. Germline CDR1 and CDR2: DFQATT and SNEGSKA (reference sequence). Losses at the gene ends were 5 bases for V and 6 bases for J; bases not matched to a gene: 8. The CDR3, as DNA: TGCAGTGCTTCTGGGACAGGGCTGGTCGAGCAGTACTTC. The encoded protein is CSASGTGLVEQYF.

This clonotype was seen a few times. V gene TRBV5-1 combines with J gene TRBJ1-4; D may be TRBD1 (6 bases). V was trimmed by 6 bases and J by 7 bases, leaving 19 bases between them. CDR3 size: 15 residues. CDR1 is SGHRS and CDR2 is YFSETQ in the germline V gene. Here the CDR3 DNA reads TGCGCCAGCACCCGAACCACAGGGTTCAGTGAAAAACTGTTTTTT. It translates to CASTRTTGFSEKLFF.

V is TRBV19 and J is TRBJ1-1, with no clear D. Looked up from germline, CDR1 is LNHDA and CDR2 is SQIVND (reference sequence). The CDR3 covers 14 residues. V lost 7 bases to trimming and J lost 0 bases, with 12 bases between them. CDR3 amino acids: CASNSLGMNTEAFF. CDR3 DNA: TGTGCCAGTAATAGCCTGGGCATGAACACTGAAGCTTTCTTT.

In its sample, this clonotype was seen a few times. CDR3: CASSLVGKGNTIYF. The CDR3 nucleotides read TGTGCCAGCAGCTTAGTCGGCAAAGGAAACACCATATATTTT. The V gene is TRBV7-2, the J gene TRBJ1-3; unclear D gene. There are 14 residues in the CDR3. Between the trimmed V and J ends, which lost 1 base and 4 bases, there was a span of 8 bases. Per the germline V gene, CDR1 is SGHTA and CDR2 is FQGNSA.

The chain links TRBV29-1 to TRBJ1-1; weak D call: TRBD1 (6 bases). V was shortened by 5 bases and J by 2 bases, with 24 bases between the two germline ends. From germline, CDR1 is SQVTM and CDR2 ANQGSEA. The length of the CDR3 is 17 residues. CDR3 sequence reads: CSVQPSTGEGKNTEAFF. In nucleotides, the CDR3 is TGCAGCGTTCAACCGTCGACAGGCGAAGGGAAAAACACTGAAGCTTTCTTT.

This clonotype was observed a few times. The chain joins TRBV4-2 to TRBJ2-3, with 11 nucleotides matching TRBD2. Germline CDR1 LGHNA, CDR2 YNFKEQ. V shed 4 bases and J 6 bases; nucleotides not matched to a gene: 12. The CDR3 runs 17 residues. CDR3 sequence: CASSRSTSGGFRDTQYF. The CDR3, as DNA: TGTGCCAGCAGCCGATCCACTAGCGGGGGTTTCCGGGATACGCAGTATTTT.

This clonotype was picked up many times. The V gene is TRBV5-1, the J gene TRBJ1-2; D might be TRBD1 (5 bases). The CDR3 contains 17 residues. Germline CDR1 reads SGHRS; CDR2 reads YFSETQ. V was trimmed by 0 bases and J by 7 bases, leaving 22 bases between them. The CDR3 reads CASSLGGGAQRISGYTF. Written as DNA, the CDR3 is TGCGCCAGCAGCTTGGGGGGGGGTGCCCAAAGGATCTCTGGCTACACCTTC.

This clonotype was seen a handful of times. The rearrangement links TRBV27 to TRBJ2-3; perhaps TRBD1 as D (5 bases). Germline lookup yields CDR1 MNHEY and CDR2 SMNVEV (reference sequence). The CDR3 totals 15 residues. Between the trimmed V and J ends, which lost 4 bases and 2 bases, there was a span of 13 bases. The CDR3 reads CASSWLRGFTDTQYF. The CDR3 region has the DNA TGTGCCAGCAGTTGGTTAAGGGGTTTCACAGATACGCAGTATTTT.

This clonotype was counted many times. This chain links TRBV20-1 with TRBJ1-1; D is perhaps TRBD1 (6 bases). Germline lookup yields CDR1 DFQATT and CDR2 SNEGSKA (reference sequence). Trimming removed 6 bases at V and 4 bases at J, with 18 bases between. There are 14 residues in the CDR3. The CDR3 DNA sequence: TGCAGTGCCACGACAATATCGGGGGCCACTGAAGCTTTCTTT. It is translated as CSATTISGATEAFF.

V is TRBV4-3 and J is TRBJ1-6, with 9 bases fitting TRBD1. The CDR3 length is 17 residues. V was clipped by 6 bases and J by 5 bases; unmatched bases: 11. CDR1 LGHNA and CDR2 YSLEER come from the germline V gene. The CDR3 spells CASRRFTGGENNSPLHF. The CDR3 region has the DNA TGCGCCAGCAGACGTTTCACAGGGGGCGAAAATAATTCACCCCTCCACTTT.

Comment on this clonotype: This could be a read error, since a much larger clone is one nucleotide away. The chain couples TRBV4-1 to TRBJ2-3, with 7 bases matching TRBD1. CDR1 MGHRA and CDR2 YSYEKL come from the germline V gene. This CDR3 has 14 residues. For the CDR3, the DNA is TGCGCCAGCAGCCCTCGGGACAGCCCCGATAAGCAGTATTTT. Protein: CASSPRDSPDKQYF.

The sample holds many counts of this clonotype. V gene TRBV20-1 combines with J gene TRBJ2-7; tentative D call: TRBD2 (6 bases). The CDR3 runs to 14 residues. CDR1 and CDR2 from the germline V gene are DFQATT and SNEGSKA (reference sequence). V was cut by 1 base and J by 7 bases, with 17 bases left in between. This CDR3 reads CSARGLNSGREQYF. The CDR3 bases are TGCAGTGCTAGAGGCCTGAACTCGGGGAGGGAGCAGTACTTC.

This clonotype was seen repeatedly, ten times or more. J is TRBJ2-3 and V is TRBV5-1; no clear D. The germline CDR1 and CDR2 sequences are SGHRS and YFSETQ. The CDR3 length is 16 residues. Trimming took 1 base from V and 0 from J, leaving 12 bases between them. DNA of the CDR3: TGCGCCAGCAGCTTGTTTACGGCATCTAGCACAGATACGCAGTATTTT. Translated: CASSLFTASSTDTQYF.

This rearrangement joins TRBV6-1 to TRBJ1-3, with a weak D call TRBD1 (5 bases). Germline V lookup: CDR1 MNHNS, CDR2 SASEGT. The CDR3 spans 14 residues. V gave up 9 bases and J gave up 3 bases, with 15 bases separating them. In DNA form, the CDR3 reads TGTGCCAGTGGGACGACGGACTTTGGAAACACCATATATTTT. Translated: CASGTTDFGNTIYF.

This rearrangement joins TRBV5-1 to TRBJ1-5; D ambiguous. Germline CDR1 is SGHRS and CDR2 is YFSETQ. The V and J ends lost 3 bases and 1 base respectively, with 11 bases between them. The CDR3 loop spans 15 amino acids. CDR3 amino acids: CASSYGDRSNQPQHF. The CDR3 nucleotides are TGCGCCAGCAGCTACGGGGATCGGAGCAATCAGCCCCAGCATTTT.

This clonotype was seen a few times. The gene calls are TRBV9 and TRBJ1-1; D may be TRBD1 (5 bases). Germline CDR1 is SGDLS and CDR2 is YYNGEE. Deletions cut 0 bases from V and 3 bases from J, with 9 bases between. This CDR3 spans 14 amino acids. The CDR3 nucleotides read TGTGCCAGCAGCGTAGGCGGGACTCACACTGAAGCTTTCTTT. Residues: CASSVGGTHTEAFF. Based on the CDR3 plus reference TRBV9 and TRBJ1-1, the full variable domain is DSGVTQTPKHLITATGQRVTLRCSPRSGDLSVYWYQQSLDQGLQFLIQYYNGEERAKGNILERFSAQQFPDLHSELNLSSLELGDSALYFCASSVGGTHTEAFFGQGTRLTVV.

The genes are TRBV6-5 and TRBJ2-5, with 11 nucleotides matching TRBD2. The CDR3 spans 15 residues. Per germline, CDR1 MNHEY and CDR2 SVGAGI. With 6 bases clipped from V and 2 bases from J, the junction kept 5 bases outside the gene matches. CDR3 sequence (DNA): TGTGCCAGCAGCCACCTAGCGGGGGGTCAAGAGACCCAGTACTTC. Residues: CASSHLAGGQETQYF.

This clonotype has only a few counts. This chain links TRBV18 with TRBJ2-7; 8 bases match TRBD2. The J segment lost 0 bases and the V segment lost 1 base, leaving 5 bases of the junction unmatched. The CDR3 contains 16 residues. The germline V gene has CDR1 KGHSH and CDR2 LQKENI. This chain's CDR3 is CASSPRKRGSSYEQYF. The CDR3 DNA follows: TGTGCCAGCTCACCACGAAAGCGGGGGAGCTCCTACGAGCAGTACTTC.

V is TRBV6-5 and J is TRBJ2-7, with 11 bases identical to TRBD1. From germline, CDR1 is MNHEY and CDR2 SVGAGI. The CDR3 contains 14 residues. J lost 3 bases, V lost 4 bases, and 2 bases had no gene match. The CDR3 spells CASSFGTGGYEQYF. The CDR3 nucleotides read TGTGCCAGCAGTTTCGGGACAGGGGGCTACGAGCAGTACTTC.

V is TRBV7-9 and J is TRBJ2-7; D remains ambiguous. Germline V CDR1 and CDR2: SEHNR, FQNEAQ (reference sequence). The length of the CDR3 is 17 residues. Trimming took off 1 base at V and 1 base at J, with 17 bases between the two ends. CDR3 nucleotide sequence: TGTGCCAGCAGCTTAGTGTGGGAACCCCGAAGGTCCTACGAGCAGTACGTC. Its translation: CASSLVWEPRRSYEQYV.

This clonotype was found many times. The V and J genes are TRBV3-1 and TRBJ1-5, with D tentatively TRBD1 (5 bases). Trimming cost V 1 base and J 5 bases, with 15 bases left between them. This CDR3 has 16 residues. CDR1 is LGHDT and CDR2 is YNNKEL in the germline V gene (reference sequence). In DNA form, the CDR3 reads TGTGCCAGCAGCCAAGCCGGGGGGGGTGGTGATCAGCCCCAGCATTTT. Protein product: CASSQAGGGGDQPQHF.

V and J are TRBV27 and TRBJ1-5, with 7 bases fitting TRBD1. V trimming: 3 bases; J trimming: 6 bases; junction bases outside the gene matches: 5. Germline V gene lookup returns CDR1 MNHEY and CDR2 SMNVEV (reference sequence). The CDR3 runs 14 residues. The CDR3 DNA follows: TGTGCCAGCAGTTTCGACAGGGTCGGTCAGCCCCAGCATTTT. It is translated as CASSFDRVGQPQHF.

The J gene is TRBJ2-2, the V gene TRBV7-9, with D maybe TRBD2 (5 bases). The CDR3 is 14 amino acids. Germline lookup yields CDR1 SEHNR and CDR2 FQNEAQ (reference sequence). V dropped 6 bases and J dropped 6 bases, with 14 bases sitting between them. DNA of the CDR3: TGTGCCAGCAGTCGCCGGGAACCTCCCGGGGAGCTGTTTTTT. Translating it yields CASSRREPPGELFF.

In its sample, this clonotype was seen a few times. V gene TRBV4-2 combines with J gene TRBJ2-7, with 8 bases aligning to TRBD1. V gave up 4 bases and J gave up 4 bases; unmatched junction bases: 9. CDR1 LGHNA and CDR2 YNFKEQ come from the germline V gene. The CDR3 is made up of 15 amino acids. CDR3 in amino acids: CASSPTAGGWYEQYV. CDR3 coding DNA: TGTGCCAGCAGCCCAACGGCAGGGGGCTGGTACGAGCAGTACGTC.

The rearrangement uses TRBV24-1 and TRBJ1-1; 7 bases align to TRBD1. The V gene's germline CDR1 is KGHDR and CDR2 SFDVKD. This CDR3 has 14 amino acids. J gave up 10 bases and V 0 bases, and 7 bases lay outside the gene matches. The CDR3, as DNA: TGTGCCACCAGTGATTTGTGGGACAGCCGCGGAGCTTTCTTT. It specifies CATSDLWDSRGAFF.

With respect to this clonotype: At one of its ends the junction is not consistent with the germline gene, which may arise from a read error. The V and J genes are TRBV7-2 and TRBJ1-1; 7 bases match TRBD1. Germline CDR1 is SGHTA and CDR2 is FQGNSA. The CDR3 has 15 amino acids. The CDR3 sequence: CASSSKTGSSSSALF. CDR3 in DNA: TGTGCCAGCAGCTCCAAGACAGGGTCAAGTTCTTCCGCTCTCTTT. Complete variable domain (other parts from reference TRBV7-2 and TRBJ1-1): GAGVSQSPSNKVTEKGKDVELRCDPISGHTALYWYRQSLGQGLEFLIYFQGNSAPDKSGLPSDRFSAERTGGSVSTLTIQRTQQEDSAVYLCASSSKTGSSSSALFGQGTRLTVV.